Given below is one T cell receptor beta chain in context. This entry belongs to a study of blood T cell repertoires in COVID-19. Study overall: Sources were T cells, B-cell-depleted T cells, or PBMCs; the material itself was cDNA or gDNA.

The CDR3 is made up of 11 amino acids. The V end lost 0 bases, the J end lost 11 bases, and 7 bases lay between the germline ends. Germline loops: CDR1 MNHEY, CDR2 SVGAGI. Original data processing: How many nucleated cells were present was estimated from reference gene primer amplification. The repertoire was sequenced with immunoSEQ multiplex PCR; TCRdb's copy has only in-frame clones and lacks some. V, J and clone size are those of that table, while D and trimming were read from the DNA. The data contain 250,000 or so clones, 80% to 90% of them singletons. Cohort placement rested on clinical history that participants reported themselves. Symptom resolution, clearance, or two negative PCRs marked the recovered donors of Cohort 3.

This sequence originates from a woman between 50 and 59 years old who had recovered from COVID-19. The chain employs TRBV6-5 and TRBJ1-1, with D unclear. The sample taken for sequencing was PBMCs or T cells enriched from blood (not recorded which). CDR3 DNA sequence: TGTGCCAGCAGTTACTCCGGGAGGGCTTTCTTT. It specifies CASSYSGRAFF.